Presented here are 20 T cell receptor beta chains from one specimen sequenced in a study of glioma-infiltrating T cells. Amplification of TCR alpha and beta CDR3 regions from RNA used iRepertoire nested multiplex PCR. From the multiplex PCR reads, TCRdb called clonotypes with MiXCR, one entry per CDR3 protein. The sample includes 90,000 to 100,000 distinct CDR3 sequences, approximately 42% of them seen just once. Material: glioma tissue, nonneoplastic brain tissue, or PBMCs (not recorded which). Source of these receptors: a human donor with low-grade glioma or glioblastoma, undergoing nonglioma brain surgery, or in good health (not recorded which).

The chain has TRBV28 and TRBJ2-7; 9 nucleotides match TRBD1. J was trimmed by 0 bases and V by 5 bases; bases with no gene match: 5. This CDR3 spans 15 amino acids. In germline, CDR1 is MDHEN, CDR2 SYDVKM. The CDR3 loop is CASSVGTGSSYEQYF. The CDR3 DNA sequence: TGTGCCAGCAGTGTCGGGACAGGGAGCTCCTACGAGCAGTACTTC.

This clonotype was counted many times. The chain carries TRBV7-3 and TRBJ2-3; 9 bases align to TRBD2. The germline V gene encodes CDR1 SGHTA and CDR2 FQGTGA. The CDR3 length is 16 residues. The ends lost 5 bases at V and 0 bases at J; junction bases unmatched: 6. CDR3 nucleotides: TGTGCCAGCAGCCCAATCAGCGGGGGGAGCACAGATACGCAGTATTTT. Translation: CASSPISGGSTDTQYF.

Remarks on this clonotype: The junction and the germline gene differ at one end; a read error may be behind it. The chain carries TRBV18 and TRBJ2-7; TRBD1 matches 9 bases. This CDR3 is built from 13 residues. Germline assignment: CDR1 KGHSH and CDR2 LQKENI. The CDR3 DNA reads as TGTGCCAGCTCACCGGGACAGGGCCACGAGCAGTGCTTC. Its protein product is CASSPGQGHEQCF.

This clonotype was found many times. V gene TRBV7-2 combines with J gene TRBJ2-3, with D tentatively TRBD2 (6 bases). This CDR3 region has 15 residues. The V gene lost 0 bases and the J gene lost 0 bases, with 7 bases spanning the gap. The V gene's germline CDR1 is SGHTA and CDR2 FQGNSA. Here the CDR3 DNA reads TGTGCCAGCAGCTTAGCCAGCGGGAGCACAGATACGCAGTATTTT. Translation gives CASSLASGSTDTQYF.

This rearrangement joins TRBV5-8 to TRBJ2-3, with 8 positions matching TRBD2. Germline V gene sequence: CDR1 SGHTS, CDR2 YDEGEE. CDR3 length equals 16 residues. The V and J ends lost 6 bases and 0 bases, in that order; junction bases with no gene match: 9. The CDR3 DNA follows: TGTGCCAGCACCCCGACGGGGGGGGGGAGCACAGATACGCAGTATTTT. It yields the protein CASTPTGGGSTDTQYF.

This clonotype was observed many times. CDR3 in DNA: TGCAGCGTTGAACCGGGAAATGAGCAGTTCTTC. Translating it yields CSVEPGNEQFF. The chain uses TRBV29-1 and TRBJ2-1, with D perhaps TRBD2 (5 bases). Germline V gene data show CDR1 as SQVTM and CDR2 as ANQGSEA. V lost 2 bases, J lost 7 bases, and 6 bases lay in between. The CDR3 spans 11 residues.

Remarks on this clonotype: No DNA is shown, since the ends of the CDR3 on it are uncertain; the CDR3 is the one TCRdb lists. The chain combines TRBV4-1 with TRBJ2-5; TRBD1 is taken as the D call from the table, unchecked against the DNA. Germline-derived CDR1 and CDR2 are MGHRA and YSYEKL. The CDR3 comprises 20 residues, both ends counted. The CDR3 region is CASSIYLCSHWGSPYNEQFF.

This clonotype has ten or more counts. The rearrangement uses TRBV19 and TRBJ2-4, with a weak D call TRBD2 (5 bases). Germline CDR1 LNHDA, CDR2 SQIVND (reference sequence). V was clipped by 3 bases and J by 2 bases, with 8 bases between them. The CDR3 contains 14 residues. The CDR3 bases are TGTGCCAGTAGTATGGGAGTGACCAAAAACATTCAGTACTTC. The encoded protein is CASSMGVTKNIQYF.

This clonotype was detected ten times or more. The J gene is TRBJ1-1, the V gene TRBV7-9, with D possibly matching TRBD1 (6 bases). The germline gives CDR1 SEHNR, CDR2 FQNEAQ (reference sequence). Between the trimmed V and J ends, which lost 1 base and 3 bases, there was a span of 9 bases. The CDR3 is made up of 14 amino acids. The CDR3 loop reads CASSLGGQYTEAFF. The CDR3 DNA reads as TGTGCCAGCAGCTTAGGAGGACAGTACACTGAAGCTTTCTTT. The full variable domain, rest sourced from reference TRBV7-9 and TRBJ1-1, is DTGVSQNPRHKITKRGQNVTFRCDPISEHNRLYWYRQTLGQGPEFLTYFQNEAQLEKSRLLSDRFSAERPKGSFSTLEIQRTEQGDSAMYLCASSLGGQYTEAFFGQGTRLTVV.

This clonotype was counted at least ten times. The CDR3 DNA is TGTGCCAGTAGTATAAGGTCAGGGTACAATGAGCAGTTCTTC. Its protein product is CASSIRSGYNEQFF. The chain links TRBV19 to TRBJ2-1, with D tentatively TRBD1 (5 bases). With 2 bases removed from V and 4 bases from J, the gap between germline ends came to 9 bases. CDR3 length: 14 residues. The germline V gene encodes CDR1 LNHDA and CDR2 SQIVND (reference sequence).

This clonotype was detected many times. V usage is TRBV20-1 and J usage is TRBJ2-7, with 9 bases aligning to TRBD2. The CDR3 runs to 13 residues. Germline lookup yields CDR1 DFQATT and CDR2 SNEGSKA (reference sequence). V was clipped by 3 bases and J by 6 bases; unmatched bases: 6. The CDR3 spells CSARELAGREQYF. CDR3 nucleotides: TGCAGTGCTAGGGAACTAGCGGGTCGCGAGCAGTACTTC.

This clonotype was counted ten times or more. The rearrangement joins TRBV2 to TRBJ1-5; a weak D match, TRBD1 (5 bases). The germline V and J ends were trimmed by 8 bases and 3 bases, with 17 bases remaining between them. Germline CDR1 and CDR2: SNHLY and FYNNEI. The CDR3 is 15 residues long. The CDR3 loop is CASGQGSAPNQPQHF. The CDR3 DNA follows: TGTGCCAGCGGGCAGGGATCTGCCCCCAATCAGCCCCAGCATTTT.

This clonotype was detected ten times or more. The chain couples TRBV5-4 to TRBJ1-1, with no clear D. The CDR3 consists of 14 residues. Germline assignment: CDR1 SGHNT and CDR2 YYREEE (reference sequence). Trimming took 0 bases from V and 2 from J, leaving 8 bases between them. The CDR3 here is CASSLESANTEAFF. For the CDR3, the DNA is TGTGCCAGCAGCTTGGAATCGGCTAACACTGAAGCTTTCTTT.

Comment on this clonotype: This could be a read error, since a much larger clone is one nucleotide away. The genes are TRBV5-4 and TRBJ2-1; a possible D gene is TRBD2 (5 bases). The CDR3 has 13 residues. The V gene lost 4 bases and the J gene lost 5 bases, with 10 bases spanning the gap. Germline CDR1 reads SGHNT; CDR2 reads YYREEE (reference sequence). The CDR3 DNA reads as TGTGCCAGCAGCCGGGGAGCGAACAATGAGCAGTTCTTC. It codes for CASSRGANNEQFF.

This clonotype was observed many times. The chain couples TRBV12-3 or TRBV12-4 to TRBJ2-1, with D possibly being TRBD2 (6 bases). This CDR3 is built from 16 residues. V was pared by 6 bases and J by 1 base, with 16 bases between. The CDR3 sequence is CASSFKPGLSYNEQFF. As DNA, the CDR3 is TGTGCCAGCAGCTTCAAACCGGGACTTTCCTACAATGAGCAGTTCTTC.

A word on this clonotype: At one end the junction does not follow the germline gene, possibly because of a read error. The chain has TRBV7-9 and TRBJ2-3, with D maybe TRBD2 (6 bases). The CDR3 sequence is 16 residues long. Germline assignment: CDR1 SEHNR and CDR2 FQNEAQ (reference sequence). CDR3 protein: CASSRGSGVDTDTQCF. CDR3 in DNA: TGTGCCAGCAGCAGGGGCTCGGGGGTTGACACAGATACGCAGTGTTTT. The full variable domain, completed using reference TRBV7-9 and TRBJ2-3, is DTGVSQNPRHKITKRGQNVTFRCDPISEHNRLYWYRQTLGQGPEFLTYFQNEAQLEKSRLLSDRFSAERPKGSFSTLEIQRTEQGDSAMYLCASSRGSGVDTDTQCFGPGTRLTVL.

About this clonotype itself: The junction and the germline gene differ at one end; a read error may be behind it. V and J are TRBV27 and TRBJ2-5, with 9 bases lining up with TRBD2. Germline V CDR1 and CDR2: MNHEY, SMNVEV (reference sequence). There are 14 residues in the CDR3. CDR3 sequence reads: CDSRSGRAIETQYF. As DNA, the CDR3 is TGTGACAGCCGTAGCGGGAGAGCCATAGAGACCCAGTACTTC.

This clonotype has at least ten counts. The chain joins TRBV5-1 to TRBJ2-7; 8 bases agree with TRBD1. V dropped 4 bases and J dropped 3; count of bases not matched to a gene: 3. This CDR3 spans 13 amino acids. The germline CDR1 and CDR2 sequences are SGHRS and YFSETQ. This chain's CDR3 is CASSTDRDYEQYF. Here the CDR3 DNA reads TGCGCCAGCAGCACGGACAGGGACTACGAGCAGTACTTC.

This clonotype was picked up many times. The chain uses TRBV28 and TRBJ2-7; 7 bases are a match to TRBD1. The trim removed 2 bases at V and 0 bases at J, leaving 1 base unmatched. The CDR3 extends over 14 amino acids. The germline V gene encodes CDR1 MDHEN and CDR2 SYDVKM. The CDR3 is CASSLGTVSYEQYF. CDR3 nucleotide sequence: TGTGCCAGCAGTTTAGGGACAGTCTCCTACGAGCAGTACTTC.

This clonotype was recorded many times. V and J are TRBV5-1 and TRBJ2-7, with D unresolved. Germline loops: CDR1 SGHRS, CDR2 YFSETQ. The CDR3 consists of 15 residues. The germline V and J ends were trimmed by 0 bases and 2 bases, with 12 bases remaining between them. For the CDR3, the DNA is TGCGCCAGCAGCTTGGGTCCCTCGTCGACCTACGAGCAGTACTTC. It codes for CASSLGPSSTYEQYF.